What follows are 19 T cell receptor beta chains derived from one specimen sequenced in a study of shared clonotypes between healthy human individuals. Repertoires were generated with immunoSEQ multiplex PCR, while TCRdb's copy carries only in-frame clones and drops some. Of 800,000 to 1,200,000 clones listed, roughly 74% were seen once; the top ten hold approximately 0.52%. The sequenced material came from memory CD4+ T cells from PBMCs. Regarding subset: CD45RA-negative fraction. Receptor source: a man younger than 35 in good health. Some clones in this sample may be carry-over from other donors' samples.

This clone has more than one count but fewer than ten. Its ends do not fully match the called genes, so a read error is possible. V and J are TRBV20-1 and TRBJ2-7; D could derive from TRBD1 or TRBD2 (5 bases each). The CDR3 sequence is 11 residues long. Germline V gene sequence: CDR1 DFQATT, CDR2 SNEGSKA (reference sequence). The CDR3 spells CSAGIPGRLAF. CDR3 in DNA: TGCAGTGCTGGCATTCCGGGACGATTAGCCTTC.

As to this clone: Within the sample, other DNA sequences also encode this same CDR3. This chain uses TRBV9 with TRBJ2-7, with D perhaps TRBD1 or TRBD2 (6 bases each). Germline loops: CDR1 SGDLS, CDR2 YYNGEE. There are 14 residues in the CDR3. V gave up 2 bases and J gave up 3 bases, with 12 bases separating them. The chain's CDR3 is CASSVGGLSYEQYF. The CDR3 nucleotides are TGTGCCAGCAGCGTGGGGGGCCTTAGCTACGAGCAGTACTTC.

The rearrangement joins TRBV18 to TRBJ1-4; tentative D call: TRBD1 (6 bases). Germline-derived CDR1 and CDR2 are KGHSH and LQKENI. This CDR3 spans 15 amino acids. V lost 3 bases and J 7 bases, leaving 15 bases between the germline ends. The CDR3 nucleotides are TGTGCCAGCTCACCCTCCCAGGGGCCGGCTGAAAAACTGTTTTTT. Translation gives CASSPSQGPAEKLFF.

The V gene is TRBV6-6, the J gene TRBJ2-1; maybe TRBD1 (6 bases). Per the germline V gene, CDR1 is MNHNY and CDR2 is SVGAGI (reference sequence). V dropped 5 bases and J dropped 6 bases, with 14 bases sitting between them. The CDR3 spans 14 residues. The CDR3 is CASSKLSGANEQFF. The CDR3 nucleotides are TGTGCCAGCAGTAAACTCTCAGGGGCCAATGAGCAGTTCTTC.

The CDR3 reads CASSQATGGAWETQYF. The CDR3 nucleotides read TGTGCCAGCAGCCAAGCCACAGGGGGCGCATGGGAGACCCAGTACTTC. V usage is TRBV5-6 and J usage is TRBJ2-5, with 9 bases fitting TRBD1. With 4 bases clipped from V and 5 bases from J, the junction kept 12 bases outside the gene matches. The V gene's germline CDR1 is SGHDT and CDR2 YYEEEE. This CDR3 contains 16 residues.

V and J are TRBV2 and TRBJ1-3; D is uncertain. The CDR3 is 16 residues long. V was shortened by 8 bases and J by 3 bases, with 20 bases between the two germline ends. The germline V gene has CDR1 SNHLY and CDR2 FYNNEI. The CDR3 sequence is CASGLLSRTDGNTIYF. CDR3 nucleotide sequence: TGTGCCAGCGGACTATTATCGCGGACCGATGGAAACACCATATATTTT. The whole variable domain, filled in from reference TRBV2 and TRBJ1-3, reads EPEVTQTPSHQVTQMGQEVILRCVPISNHLYFYWYRQILGQKVEFLVSFYNNEISEKSEIFDDQFSVERPDGSNFTLKIRSTKLEDSAMYFCASGLLSRTDGNTIYFGEGSWLTVV.

The genes are TRBV18 and TRBJ1-5; 7 bases match TRBD1. CDR1 and CDR2 from the germline V gene are KGHSH and LQKENI. The trim removed 2 bases at V and 3 bases at J, leaving 7 bases unmatched. CDR3 length: 16 residues. The CDR3 spells CASSPDAGTDNQPQHF. The CDR3 DNA is TGTGCCAGCTCACCAGACGCCGGGACAGACAATCAGCCCCAGCATTTT. The full variable domain, rest sourced from reference TRBV18 and TRBJ1-5, is NAGVMQNPRHLVRRRGQEARLRCSPMKGHSHVYWYRQLPEEGLKFMVYLQKENIIDESGMPKERFSAEFPKEGPSILRIQQVVRGDSAAYFCASSPDAGTDNQPQHFGDGTRLSIL.

The rearrangement joins TRBV5-8 to TRBJ2-1; D is possibly TRBD1 (6 bases). V gave up 4 bases and J gave up 5 bases, with 19 bases separating them. Germline CDR1 SGHTS, CDR2 YDEGEE. The CDR3 totals 16 residues. CDR3 in DNA: TGTGCCAGCAGCCGGCCGTCAGGGGACGTAGACAATGAGCAGTTCTTC. Encoded protein: CASSRPSGDVDNEQFF.

This chain connects TRBV27 to TRBJ1-2; D may be TRBD1 (5 bases). The CDR3 has 14 amino acids. CDR1 and CDR2 (germline): MNHEY, SMNVEV (reference sequence). V dropped 7 bases and J dropped 4 bases, with 16 bases sitting between them. CDR3 in amino acids: CASTGFGASYGYTF. CDR3 coding DNA: TGTGCCAGCACCGGGTTTGGGGCATCCTATGGCTACACCTTC.

V and J are TRBV6-1 and TRBJ1-2; weak D call: TRBD1 (5 bases). The CDR3 consists of 13 residues. Germline CDR1 MNHNS, CDR2 SASEGT. V was pared by 3 bases and J by 8 bases, with 13 bases between. Written as DNA, the CDR3 is TGTGCCAGCAGTGAGAAAGCCAGGGACGGCTACACCTTC. It yields the protein CASSEKARDGYTF.

The rearrangement links TRBV7-3 to TRBJ1-1; maybe TRBD1 (6 bases). CDR1 and CDR2 (germline): SGHTA, FQGTGA. The ends were cut back, 5 bases at V and 5 bases at J, with 12 bases in the middle. The CDR3 spans 13 residues. CDR3: CASSEGGVTEAFF. CDR3 coding DNA: TGTGCCAGCAGCGAAGGGGGGGTAACTGAAGCTTTCTTT.

The rearrangement uses TRBV5-1 and TRBJ2-2; 10 bases are shared with TRBD2. Looked up from germline, CDR1 is SGHRS and CDR2 is YFSETQ. CDR3 size: 17 residues. With V trimmed by 3 bases and J by 4 bases, 9 bases remained unmatched. This CDR3 is CASSSALAGAVTGELFF. CDR3 DNA: TGCGCCAGCAGCTCGGCCCTAGCGGGAGCAGTCACCGGGGAGCTGTTTTTT.

The V and J genes are TRBV11-1 and TRBJ2-3; D may be TRBD2 (6 bases). Germline assignment: CDR1 SGHAT and CDR2 FQDESV (reference sequence). V was cut by 3 bases and J by 12 bases, with 16 bases left in between. This CDR3 has 13 amino acids. The CDR3: CASSFFLAESQYF. CDR3 sequence (DNA): TGTGCCAGCAGCTTCTTTTTAGCGGAGTCACAGTATTTT.

J is TRBJ2-2 and V is TRBV5-1; TRBD2 matches 7 bases. Per the germline V gene, CDR1 is SGHRS and CDR2 is YFSETQ. The CDR3 is 15 amino acids. V shed 4 bases, J shed 0 bases, and the junction held 3 bases outside the gene matches. CDR3 residues: CASSTGLPNTGELFF. The CDR3 coding sequence is TGCGCCAGCAGCACGGGACTACCGAACACCGGGGAGCTGTTTTTT.

The V and J genes are TRBV19 and TRBJ1-5; D is ambiguous. V lost 4 bases to trimming and J lost 0 bases, with 22 bases between them. Germline V gene lookup returns CDR1 LNHDA and CDR2 SQIVND (reference sequence). The CDR3 is made up of 19 amino acids. The CDR3 here is CASSKGSFLGDYSNQPQHF. The DNA of the CDR3 is TGTGCCAGTAGTAAGGGCTCGTTTTTGGGCGACTATAGCAATCAGCCCCAGCATTTT.

V is TRBV6-4 and J is TRBJ2-7; the D is unclear. Germline CDR1 MRHNA, CDR2 SNTAGT. Between the trimmed V and J ends, which lost 0 bases and 0 bases, there was a span of 3 bases. CDR3 size: 13 residues. CDR3 bases: TGTGCCAGCAGTGACTCGACCTCCTACGAGCAGTACTTC. Its protein is CASSDSTSYEQYF.

Details on this clone: A much larger clone differs by one base, so this may be a read error. J is TRBJ2-5 and V is TRBV7-2, with TRBD1 matching 9 bases. CDR1 SGHTA and CDR2 FQGNSA come from the germline V gene. J gave up 4 bases and V 4 bases, and 1 base lay outside the gene matches. This CDR3 is 13 amino acids long. CDR3 nucleotide sequence: TGTGCCAGCAGCTGGGGACAGGGAGAGACCCAGTACTTC. It yields the protein CASSWGQGETQYF.

The chain couples TRBV4-1 to TRBJ2-7; possibly TRBD1 or TRBD2 for D (6 bases each). The V gene's germline CDR1 is MGHRA and CDR2 YSYEKL. V was clipped by 0 bases and J by 0 bases, with 12 bases between them. CDR3 size: 16 residues. This CDR3 is CASSQELPGASYEQYF. The CDR3 DNA reads TGCGCCAGCAGCCAAGAATTACCGGGGGCCTCCTACGAGCAGTACTTC.

In regard to this clone: Other DNA sequences of this sample code for an identical CDR3. The chain couples TRBV9 to TRBJ2-7; 8 bases are shared with TRBD1. The germline gives CDR1 SGDLS, CDR2 YYNGEE. The CDR3 is 14 amino acids. V shed 3 bases, J shed 3 bases, and the junction held 5 bases outside the gene matches. CDR3 sequence reads: CASSAGTGGYEQYF. The CDR3 DNA reads as TGTGCCAGCAGCGCGGGGACAGGAGGCTACGAGCAGTACTTC.